This TCR beta chain emerged from a study of shared clonotypes between healthy human individuals (TCRdb year 2020). About the full investigation: Two women and a few men aged 18 to 49 years were included in the cohort. For each donor, CD4 naive and CD4 memory were each given three plates, CD8 naive was given two plates, and CD8 memory was given one plate. The study deeply sequenced blood TCR repertoires of five healthy adults to estimate repertoire size and the extent of clonotype sharing between individuals. To increase sequencing depth and limit assay-specific biases, TCR repertoire library preparation and sequencing were carried out by different laboratories using diverse techniques. Between about 0.8 and 9 billion PBMCs per donor were obtained by leukapheresis.

The germline V gene (reference sequence) gives CDR1 as MNHNY and CDR2 as SVGAGI. V is cut by 5 bases and J by 2 bases, and the space between the germline ends is 10 bases. Inclusive of the bounding cysteine and phenylalanine, the CDR3 is 14 residues long. Only the CDR3 part of the read is kept: 42 bases, read in frame from the first base. Using the deep immunoSEQ assay, TCR CDR3 regions were amplified from genomic DNA by multiplex PCR. Genomic DNA extracted from each cell subset was distributed evenly over all wells of several immunoSEQ 96-well plates, and each plate served as one replicate. For sorted subsets, each replicate PCR was loaded with approximately 190 ng genomic DNA, equivalent to 30,000 or so T cell genomes. Purified libraries were measured with a Qubit 3.0 fluorometer, size-checked on a Bioanalyzer 2100, and measured again with the KAPA Library Quantification kit. Every immunoSEQ 96-well plate was sequenced on a dedicated single-read 150-cycle Illumina NextSeq 550 flow cell. In the original analysis: The immunoSEQ output contained only junctional sequences without quality scores, so filtering could not match that applied to full-length reads. Sequences were annotated with PyIR, a Python wrapper for IgBLAST v1.9, and V/J genes and CDR3 were assigned using IMGT germline references. Reads were filtered out if the reads had weak V/J assignments (E-value above 1e-6), no CDR3, stop codons, out-of-frame junctions, or ambiguous translated residues. V3J clonotypes were defined by identical inferred V gene, J gene, and CDR3 amino acid sequence. The percentage overlap between two repertoires was calculated by dividing the number of shared unique clonotypes by the size of the smaller repertoire. RTK rarefaction, the Chao1 estimator, and Recon v2.1 estimates of unobserved clonotypes were used to assess repertoire richness. OLGA was used to compute generation probabilities for all TCRbeta clonotypes that the gDNA method yielded from a handful of donors. TCRdb stores this immuneACCESS table with in-frame sequences only. Part of the clones is absent; in the studies checked, under half of the shortfall reflects unresolved V genes, and no reason is known for the rest. V and J calls and clone size are copied from that table; D and trimming were computed from the DNA. The sample contains hundreds of thousands of clones, around 73% of them found a single time. The ten largest clones take up under 2% of the sample.

On this clone itself: Its target antigen remains unknown. There are no base qualities to consult, and no much larger clone falls within one base.

Healthy HIV-negative adults with no recently reported acute infections or vaccinations were included as donors. Every donor was a Caucasian adult residing in Nashville, Tennessee, USA. CD4+ T cells were enriched by magnetic negative selection, after which naive cells were positively selected on CD45RA and the negative fraction was taken as the memory subset. Blood was obtained by leukapheresis, after which PBMCs were separated by Ficoll-Histopaque density gradient centrifugation and cryopreserved in liquid nitrogen vapor phase. Purity and quantity of every magnetically sorted T cell population were checked by analytical flow cytometry. Genomic DNA was isolated from each sorted fraction and quantified by UV absorbance on a Nanodrop 2000c. What the research found in general, with its limitations: Because the study included only a small number of donors, the genetic and exposure-history diversity represented was limited. Estimated clonotype richness was generally larger for naive than for memory subsets. Only blood was sampled, and tissue TCR repertoires likely differ from those in blood. Pairwise subsampling indicated that sequencing depth was expected to affect the degree of clonotype sharing among donors. Higher generation probabilities were observed for clonotypes shared by all four sorted-subset donors than for non-shared clonotypes. About 5% of naive CD4, 3.5% of naive CD8, about 2.5% of memory CD4, and approximately 0.39% of memory CD8 clonotypes were shared across four donors. Even with the large sequencing depth, rarefaction of the sorted-subset datasets indicated that sequencing was incomplete.

The rearrangement combines TRBV6-6 with TRBJ1-5, with the D gene uncertain. What was sequenced was memory CD4+ T cells sorted from blood. Per the publication, the cell subset or site label means: CD45RA-negative fraction. The TCR comes from a woman younger than 45 in good health. At the DNA level, the sequence is TGTGCCAGCAGTAATAACGGGGGCAATCAGCCCCAGCATTTT. This sequence encodes CASSNNGGNQPQHF.